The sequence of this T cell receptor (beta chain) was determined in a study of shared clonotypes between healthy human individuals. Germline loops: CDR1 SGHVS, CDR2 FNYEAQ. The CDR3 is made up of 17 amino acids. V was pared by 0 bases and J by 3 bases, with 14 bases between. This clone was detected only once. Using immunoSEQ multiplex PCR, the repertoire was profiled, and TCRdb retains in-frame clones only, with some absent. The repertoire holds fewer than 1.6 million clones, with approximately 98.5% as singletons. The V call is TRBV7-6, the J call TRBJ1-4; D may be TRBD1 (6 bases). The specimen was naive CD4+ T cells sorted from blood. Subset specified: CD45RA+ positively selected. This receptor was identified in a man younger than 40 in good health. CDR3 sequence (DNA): TGTGCCAGCAGCTTAGCGACCAGGGGATGGGCTAATGAAAAACTGTTTTTT. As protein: CASSLATRGWANEKLFF.